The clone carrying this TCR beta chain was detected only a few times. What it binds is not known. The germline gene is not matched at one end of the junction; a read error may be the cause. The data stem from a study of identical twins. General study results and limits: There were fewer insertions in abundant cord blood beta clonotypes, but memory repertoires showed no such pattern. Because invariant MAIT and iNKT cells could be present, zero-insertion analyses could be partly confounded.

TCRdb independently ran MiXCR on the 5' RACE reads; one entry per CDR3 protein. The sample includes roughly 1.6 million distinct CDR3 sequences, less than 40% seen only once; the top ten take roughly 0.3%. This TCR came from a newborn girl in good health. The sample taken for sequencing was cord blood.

The CDR3 DNA sequence: TGTGCCAGCAGCTTAGAGGCAGAAGCCTATAATTCACCCCCCCACTTT. It codes for CASSLEAEAYNSPPHF. The chain employs TRBV7-6 and TRBJ1-6; D gene ambiguous. CDR1 is SGHVS and CDR2 is FNYEAQ in the germline V gene. The CDR3 has 16 amino acids.